The clone carrying this T cell receptor (beta chain) was seen a few times. Antigen: not known. Extracted from the samples, RNA was reverse transcribed into cDNA to serve as the sequencing template. This table comes from immunoSEQ multiplex PCR, and its TCRdb copy is limited to in-frame clones, with some not included. The data hold 150,000 to 200,000 clones, with about 51% observed a single time. As for treatment: oral pan-JAK inhibitor, 5-10 mg twice daily. The source of the sample is a study of CD8+ T cells in alopecia areata. Study-wide findings and caveats: Lesional scalp, notably in alopecia totalis/universalis, had clonality above that of normal scalp. The study found TCR sharing across patients less clear than in mice, possibly for HLA reasons.

Germline CDR1 and CDR2: LGHNA and YSLEER. With 0 bases removed from V and 1 base from J, the gap between germline ends came to 4 bases. The CDR3 is 15 amino acids. The rearrangement links TRBV4-3 to TRBJ2-6; D call uncertain. The clonotype comes from a human donor with alopecia areata. The source material was CD8+ T cells sorted from blood, sampled at approximately week 52, from a patient treated with tofacitinib. As DNA, the CDR3 is TGCGCCAGCAGCCAAGACGGGTCTGGGGCCAACGTCCTGACTTTC. Protein product: CASSQDGSGANVLTF.